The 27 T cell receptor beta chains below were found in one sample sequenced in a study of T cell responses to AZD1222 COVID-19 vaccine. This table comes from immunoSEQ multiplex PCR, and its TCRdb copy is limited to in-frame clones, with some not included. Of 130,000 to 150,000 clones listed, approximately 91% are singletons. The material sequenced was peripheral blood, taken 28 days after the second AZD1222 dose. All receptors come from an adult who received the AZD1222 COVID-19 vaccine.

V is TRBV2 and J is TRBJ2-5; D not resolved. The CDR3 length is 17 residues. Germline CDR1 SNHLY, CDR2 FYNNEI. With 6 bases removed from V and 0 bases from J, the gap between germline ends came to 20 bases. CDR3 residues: CASRSELQALYQETQYF. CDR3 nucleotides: TGTGCCAGCAGGTCCGAACTACAAGCTTTATACCAAGAGACCCAGTACTTC.

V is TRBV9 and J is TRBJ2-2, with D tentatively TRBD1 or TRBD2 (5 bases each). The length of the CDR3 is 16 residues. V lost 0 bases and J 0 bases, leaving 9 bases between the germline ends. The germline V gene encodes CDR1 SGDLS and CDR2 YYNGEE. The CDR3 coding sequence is TGTGCCAGCAGCGTAGTTTGGGACGCGAACACCGGGGAGCTGTTTTTT. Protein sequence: CASSVVWDANTGELFF.

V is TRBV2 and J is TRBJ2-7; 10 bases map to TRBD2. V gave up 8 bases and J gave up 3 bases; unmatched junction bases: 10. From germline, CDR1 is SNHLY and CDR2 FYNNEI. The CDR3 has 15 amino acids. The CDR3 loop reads CASGLAGEEFYEQYF. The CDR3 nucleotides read TGTGCCAGCGGCCTAGCGGGAGAGGAGTTCTACGAGCAGTACTTC.

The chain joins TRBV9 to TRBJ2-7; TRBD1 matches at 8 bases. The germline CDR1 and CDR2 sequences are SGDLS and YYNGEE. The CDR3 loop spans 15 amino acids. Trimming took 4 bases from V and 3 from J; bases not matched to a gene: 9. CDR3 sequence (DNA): TGTGCCAGCAGCCCTTGGACAGGGATAAGCTACGAGCAGTACTTC. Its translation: CASSPWTGISYEQYF.

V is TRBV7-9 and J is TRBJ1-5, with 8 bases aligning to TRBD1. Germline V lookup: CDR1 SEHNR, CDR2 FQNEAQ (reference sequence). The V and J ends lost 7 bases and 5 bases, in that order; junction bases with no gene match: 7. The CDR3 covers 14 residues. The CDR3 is CASTAGGRDQPQHF. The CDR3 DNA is TGTGCCAGCACCGCAGGGGGCCGGGATCAGCCCCAGCATTTT.

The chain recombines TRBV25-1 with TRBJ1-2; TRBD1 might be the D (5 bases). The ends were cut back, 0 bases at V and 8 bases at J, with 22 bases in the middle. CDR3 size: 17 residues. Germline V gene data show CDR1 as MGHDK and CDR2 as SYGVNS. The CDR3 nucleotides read TGTGCCAGCAGTGAATATGGGCCCGCCGGGGGAAGAAGAGGCTACACCTTC. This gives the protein CASSEYGPAGGRRGYTF.

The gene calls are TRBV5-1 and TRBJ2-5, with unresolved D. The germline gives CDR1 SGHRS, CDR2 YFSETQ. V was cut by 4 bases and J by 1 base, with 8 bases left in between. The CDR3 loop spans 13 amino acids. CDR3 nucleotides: TGCGCCAGCAGCACCGGGCCCCAAGAGACCCAGTACTTC. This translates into CASSTGPQETQYF.

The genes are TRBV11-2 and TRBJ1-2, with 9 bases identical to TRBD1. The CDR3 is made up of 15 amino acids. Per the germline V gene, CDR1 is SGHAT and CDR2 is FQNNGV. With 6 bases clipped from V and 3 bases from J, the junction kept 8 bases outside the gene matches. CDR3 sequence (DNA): TGTGCCAGCAGTACCCCGGGACAGGGTGACTATGGCTACACCTTC. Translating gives CASSTPGQGDYGYTF.

The CDR3 sequence is CASSLKTGGVREKLFF. CDR3 DNA: TGTGCCAGCAGTTTGAAAACAGGGGGCGTAAGGGAAAAACTGTTTTTT. The chain uses TRBV27 and TRBJ1-4, with 9 bases that match TRBD1. The trim removed 3 bases at V and 8 bases at J, leaving 10 bases unmatched. Germline values: CDR1 MNHEY, CDR2 SMNVEV (reference sequence). The CDR3 consists of 16 residues.

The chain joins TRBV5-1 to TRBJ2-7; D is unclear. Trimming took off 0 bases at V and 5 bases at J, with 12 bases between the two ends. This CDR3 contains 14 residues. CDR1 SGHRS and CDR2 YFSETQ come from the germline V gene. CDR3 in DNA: TGCGCCAGCAGCTTGGAGCTGGGTGTACACGAGCAGTACTTC. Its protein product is CASSLELGVHEQYF.

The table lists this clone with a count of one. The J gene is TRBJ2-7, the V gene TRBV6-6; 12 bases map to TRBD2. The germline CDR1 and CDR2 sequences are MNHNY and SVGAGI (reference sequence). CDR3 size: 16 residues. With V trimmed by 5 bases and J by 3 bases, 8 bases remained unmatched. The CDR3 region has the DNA TGTGCCAGCAGTGCCCCGGGACTAGCGGGCGTCTACGAGCAGTACTTC. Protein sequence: CASSAPGLAGVYEQYF.

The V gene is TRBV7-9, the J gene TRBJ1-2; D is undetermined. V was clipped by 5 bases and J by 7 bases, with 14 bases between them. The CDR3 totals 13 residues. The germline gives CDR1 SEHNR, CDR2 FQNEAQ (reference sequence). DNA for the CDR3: TGTGCCAGCAGCAGAGACACCTTTTCTGGCTACACCTTC. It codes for CASSRDTFSGYTF. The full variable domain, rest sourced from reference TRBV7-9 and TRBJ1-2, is DTGVSQNPRHKITKRGQNVTFRCDPISEHNRLYWYRQTLGQGPEFLTYFQNEAQLEKSRLLSDRFSAERPKGSFSTLEIQRTEQGDSAMYLCASSRDTFSGYTFGSGTRLTVV.

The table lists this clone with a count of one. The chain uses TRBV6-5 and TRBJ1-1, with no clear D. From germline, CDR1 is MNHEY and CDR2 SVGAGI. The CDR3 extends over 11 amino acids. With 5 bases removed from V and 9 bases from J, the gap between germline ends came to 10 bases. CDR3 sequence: CASSTGVQAFF. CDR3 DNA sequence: TGTGCCAGCAGTACCGGGGTCCAAGCTTTCTTT.

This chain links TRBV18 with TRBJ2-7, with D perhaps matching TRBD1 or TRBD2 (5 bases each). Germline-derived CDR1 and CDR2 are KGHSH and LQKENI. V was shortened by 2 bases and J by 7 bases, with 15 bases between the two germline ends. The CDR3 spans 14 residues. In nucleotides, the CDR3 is TGTGCCAGCTCACCATCCCAGGGAGTAGGGGAGCAGTACTTC. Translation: CASSPSQGVGEQYF. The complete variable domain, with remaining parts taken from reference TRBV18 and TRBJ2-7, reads NAGVMQNPRHLVRRRGQEARLRCSPMKGHSHVYWYRQLPEEGLKFMVYLQKENIIDESGMPKERFSAEFPKEGPSILRIQQVVRGDSAAYFCASSPSQGVGEQYFGPGTRLTVT.

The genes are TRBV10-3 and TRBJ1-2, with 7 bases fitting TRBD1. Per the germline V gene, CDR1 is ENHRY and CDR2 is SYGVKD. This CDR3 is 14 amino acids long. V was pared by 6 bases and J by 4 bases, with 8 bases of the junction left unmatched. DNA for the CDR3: TGTGCCATCAGAGACCAGGGGGTGGCCTATGGCTACACCTTC. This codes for CAIRDQGVAYGYTF.

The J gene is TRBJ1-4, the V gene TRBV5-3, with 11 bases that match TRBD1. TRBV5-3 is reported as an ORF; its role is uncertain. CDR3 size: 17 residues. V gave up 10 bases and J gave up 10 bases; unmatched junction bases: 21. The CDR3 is CAHKQSPLGDRGGKLFF. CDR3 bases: TGTGCCCACAAGCAGAGCCCCCTGGGGGACAGGGGGGGAAAACTGTTTTTT.

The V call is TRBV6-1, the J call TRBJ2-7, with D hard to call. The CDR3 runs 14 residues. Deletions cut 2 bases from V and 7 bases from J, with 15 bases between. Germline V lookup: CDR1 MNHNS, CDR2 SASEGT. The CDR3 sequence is CASSELAEMLEQYF. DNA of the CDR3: TGTGCCAGCAGTGAATTAGCTGAGATGCTAGAGCAGTACTTC.

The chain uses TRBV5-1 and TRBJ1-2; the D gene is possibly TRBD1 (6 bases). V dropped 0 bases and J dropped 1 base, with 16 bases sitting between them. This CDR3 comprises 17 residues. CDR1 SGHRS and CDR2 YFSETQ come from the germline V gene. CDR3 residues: CASSLGTELLYNYGYTF. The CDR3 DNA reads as TGCGCCAGCAGCTTGGGGACAGAACTACTTTATAACTATGGCTACACCTTC.

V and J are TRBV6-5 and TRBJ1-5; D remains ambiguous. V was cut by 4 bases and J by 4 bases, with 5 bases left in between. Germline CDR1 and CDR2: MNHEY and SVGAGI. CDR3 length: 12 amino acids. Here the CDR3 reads CASSSLNQPQHF. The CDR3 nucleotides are TGTGCCAGCAGTTCCCTTAATCAGCCCCAGCATTTT.

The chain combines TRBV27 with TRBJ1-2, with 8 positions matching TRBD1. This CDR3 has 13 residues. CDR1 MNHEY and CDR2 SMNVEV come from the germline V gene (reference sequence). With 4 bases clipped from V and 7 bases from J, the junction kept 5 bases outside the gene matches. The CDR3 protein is CASSSGGAGGYTF. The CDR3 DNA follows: TGTGCCAGCAGTTCAGGGGGCGCGGGTGGCTACACCTTC.

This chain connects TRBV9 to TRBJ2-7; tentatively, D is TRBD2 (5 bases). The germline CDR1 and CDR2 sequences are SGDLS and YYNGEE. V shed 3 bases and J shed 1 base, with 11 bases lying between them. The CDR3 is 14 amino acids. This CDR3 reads CASSATSSSYEQYF. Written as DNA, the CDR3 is TGTGCCAGCAGCGCCACTAGTAGTTCCTACGAGCAGTACTTC.

The CDR3 is CASSPGTARLRQPQHF. The CDR3 nucleotides read TGTGCCAGCAGTCCCGGGACCGCCCGTCTCCGACAGCCCCAGCATTTT. V and J are TRBV27 and TRBJ1-5; D is possibly TRBD1 (5 bases). V was shortened by 5 bases and J by 7 bases, with 21 bases between the two germline ends. CDR3 length: 16 residues. Germline CDR1 is MNHEY and CDR2 is SMNVEV (reference sequence).

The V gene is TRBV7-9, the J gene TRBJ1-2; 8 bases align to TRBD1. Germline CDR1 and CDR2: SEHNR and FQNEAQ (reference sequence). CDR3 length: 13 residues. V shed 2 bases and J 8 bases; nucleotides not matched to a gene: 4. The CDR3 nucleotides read TGTGCCAGCAGCTTACAGGGGGCGCTGGGCTACACCTTC. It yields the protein CASSLQGALGYTF.

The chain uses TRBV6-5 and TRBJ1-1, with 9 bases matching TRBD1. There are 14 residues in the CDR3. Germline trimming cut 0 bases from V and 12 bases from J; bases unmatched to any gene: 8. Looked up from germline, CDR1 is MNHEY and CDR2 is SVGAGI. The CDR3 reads CASSYSAGQGGTFF. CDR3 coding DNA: TGTGCCAGCAGTTACTCCGCGGGACAGGGAGGAACTTTCTTT.

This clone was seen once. The CDR3 nucleotides read TGTGCCATCAGTGACGGGTTCTCTGGAAACACCATATATTTT. This sequence encodes CAISDGFSGNTIYF. The V and J genes are TRBV10-3 and TRBJ1-3; no definite D call. The V and J ends lost 3 bases and 0 bases respectively, with 6 bases between them. The CDR3 is 14 amino acids. The germline gives CDR1 ENHRY, CDR2 SYGVKD.

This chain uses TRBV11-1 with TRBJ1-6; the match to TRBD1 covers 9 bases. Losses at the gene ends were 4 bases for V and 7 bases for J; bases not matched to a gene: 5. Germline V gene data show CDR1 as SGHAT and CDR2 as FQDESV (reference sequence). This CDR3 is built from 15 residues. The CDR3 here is CASSSRTGENSPLHF. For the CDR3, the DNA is TGTGCCAGCAGCTCCCGGACAGGGGAGAATTCACCCCTCCACTTT. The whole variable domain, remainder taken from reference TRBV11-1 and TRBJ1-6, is EAEVAQSPRYKITEKSQAVAFWCDPISGHATLYWYRQILGQGPELLVQFQDESVVDDSQLPKDRFSAERLKGVDSTLKIQPAELGDSAMYLCASSSRTGENSPLHFGNGTRLTVT.

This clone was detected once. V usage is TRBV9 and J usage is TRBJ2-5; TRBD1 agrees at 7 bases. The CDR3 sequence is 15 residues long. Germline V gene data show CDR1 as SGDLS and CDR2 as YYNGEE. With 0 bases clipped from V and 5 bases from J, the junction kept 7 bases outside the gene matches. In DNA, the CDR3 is TGTGCCAGCAGCGTAGGAGGGGGCTTTGCGGAGACCCAGTACTTC. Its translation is CASSVGGGFAETQYF.